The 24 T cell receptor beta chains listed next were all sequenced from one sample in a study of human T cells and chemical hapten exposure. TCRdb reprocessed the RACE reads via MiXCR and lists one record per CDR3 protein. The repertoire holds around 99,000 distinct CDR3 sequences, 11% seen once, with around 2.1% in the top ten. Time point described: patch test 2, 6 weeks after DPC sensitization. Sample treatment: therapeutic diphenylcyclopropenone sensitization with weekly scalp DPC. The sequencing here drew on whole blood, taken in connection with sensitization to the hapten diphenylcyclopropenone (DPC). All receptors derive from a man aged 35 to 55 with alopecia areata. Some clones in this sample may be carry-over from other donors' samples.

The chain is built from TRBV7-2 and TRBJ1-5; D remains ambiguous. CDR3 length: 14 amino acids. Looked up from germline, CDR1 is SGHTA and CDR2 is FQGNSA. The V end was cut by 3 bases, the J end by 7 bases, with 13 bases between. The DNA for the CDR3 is TGTGCCAGCAGCTTCGGTGACGGCGGGCAGCCCCAGCATTTT. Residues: CASSFGDGGQPQHF. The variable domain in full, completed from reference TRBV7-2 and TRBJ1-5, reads GAGVSQSPSNKVTEKGKDVELRCDPISGHTALYWYRQSLGQGLEFLIYFQGNSAPDKSGLPSDRFSAERTGGSVSTLTIQRTQQEDSAVYLCASSFGDGGQPQHFGDGTRLSIL.

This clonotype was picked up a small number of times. The CDR3 region is CASRLERTQYF. The CDR3 coding sequence is TGTGCCAGCAGGTTGGAGCGTACGCAGTATTTT. The chain joins TRBV2 to TRBJ2-3; D unresolved. CDR1 is SNHLY and CDR2 is FYNNEI in the germline V gene. This CDR3 has 11 residues. Trimming took 6 bases from V and 8 from J, leaving 9 bases between them. The full variable domain, its missing parts supplied by reference TRBV2 and TRBJ2-3, is EPEVTQTPSHQVTQMGQEVILRCVPISNHLYFYWYRQILGQKVEFLVSFYNNEISEKSEIFDDQFSVERPDGSNFTLKIRSTKLEDSAMYFCASRLERTQYFGPGTRLTVL.

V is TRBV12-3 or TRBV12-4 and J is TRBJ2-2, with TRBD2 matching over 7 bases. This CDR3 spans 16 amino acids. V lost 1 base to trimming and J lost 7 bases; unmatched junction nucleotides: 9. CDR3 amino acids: CASSLVRGRTVGELFF. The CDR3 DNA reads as TGTGCCAGCAGTTTAGTTCGCGGGAGAACTGTCGGGGAGCTGTTTTTT.

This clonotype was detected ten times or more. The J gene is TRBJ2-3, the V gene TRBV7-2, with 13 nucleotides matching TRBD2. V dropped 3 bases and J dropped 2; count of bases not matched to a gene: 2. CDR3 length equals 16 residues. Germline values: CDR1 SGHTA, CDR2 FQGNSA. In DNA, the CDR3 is TGTGCCAGCAGCTTGGGACTAGCGGGGATCACAGATACGCAGTATTTT. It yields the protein CASSLGLAGITDTQYF.

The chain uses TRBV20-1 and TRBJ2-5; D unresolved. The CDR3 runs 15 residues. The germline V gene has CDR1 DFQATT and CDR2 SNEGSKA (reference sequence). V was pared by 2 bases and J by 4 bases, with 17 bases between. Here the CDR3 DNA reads TGCAGTGCTAGACCCCCCGCCCTACCCTCAGAGACCCAGTACTTC. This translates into CSARPPALPSETQYF.

The CDR3 protein is CASSITSGTDTQYF. As DNA, the CDR3 is TGTGCCAGTAGTATAACTAGCGGGACAGATACGCAGTATTTT. This chain connects TRBV19 to TRBJ2-3; 9 nucleotides match TRBD2. The CDR3 extends over 14 amino acids. With V trimmed by 2 bases and J by 3 bases, 0 bases remained unmatched. Germline lookup yields CDR1 LNHDA and CDR2 SQIVND (reference sequence). The entire variable domain, with the rest obtained from reference TRBV19 and TRBJ2-3, is as follows: DGGITQSPKYLFRKEGQNVTLSCEQNLNHDAMYWYRQDPGQGLRLIYYSQIVNDFQKGDIAEGYSVSREKKESFPLTVTSAQKNPTAFYLCASSITSGTDTQYFGPGTRLTVL.

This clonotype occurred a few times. CDR3 in amino acids: CSVVNSGAAEAFF. CDR3 in DNA: TGCAGCGTTGTGAATTCGGGGGCGGCTGAAGCTTTCTTT. The rearrangement uses TRBV29-1 and TRBJ1-1; D is possibly TRBD1 (6 bases). The CDR3 is 13 amino acids. CDR1 SQVTM and CDR2 ANQGSEA come from the germline V gene. The V end lost 4 bases, the J end lost 6 bases, and 15 bases lay between the germline ends.

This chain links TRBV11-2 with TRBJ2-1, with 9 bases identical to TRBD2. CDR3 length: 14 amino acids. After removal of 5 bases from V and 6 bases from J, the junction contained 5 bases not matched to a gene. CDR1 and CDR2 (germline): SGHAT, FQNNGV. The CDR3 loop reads CASSLLAGRNEQFF. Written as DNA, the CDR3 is TGTGCCAGCAGCCTCCTAGCGGGACGCAATGAGCAGTTCTTC.

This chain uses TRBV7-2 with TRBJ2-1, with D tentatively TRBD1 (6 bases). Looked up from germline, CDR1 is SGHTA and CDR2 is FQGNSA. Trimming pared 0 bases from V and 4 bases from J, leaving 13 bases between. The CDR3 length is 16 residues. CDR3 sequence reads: CASSLAHPRGYNEQFF. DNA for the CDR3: TGTGCCAGCAGCTTAGCGCACCCCAGGGGTTACAATGAGCAGTTCTTC.

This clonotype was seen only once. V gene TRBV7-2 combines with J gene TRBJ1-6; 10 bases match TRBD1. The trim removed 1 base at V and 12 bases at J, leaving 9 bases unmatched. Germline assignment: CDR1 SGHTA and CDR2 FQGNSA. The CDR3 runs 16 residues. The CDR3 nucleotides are TGTGCCAGCAGCTTAGAGACCGGGACAGGGGAAAGACCCCTCCACTTT. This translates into CASSLETGTGERPLHF. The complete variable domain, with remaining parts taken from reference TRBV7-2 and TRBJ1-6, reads GAGVSQSPSNKVTEKGKDVELRCDPISGHTALYWYRQSLGQGLEFLIYFQGNSAPDKSGLPSDRFSAERTGGSVSTLTIQRTQQEDSAVYLCASSLETGTGERPLHFGNGTRLTVT.

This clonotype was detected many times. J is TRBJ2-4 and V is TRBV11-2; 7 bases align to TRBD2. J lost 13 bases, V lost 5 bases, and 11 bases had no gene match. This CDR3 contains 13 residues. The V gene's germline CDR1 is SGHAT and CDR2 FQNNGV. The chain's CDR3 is CASSPRTRSLQYF. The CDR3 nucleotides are TGTGCCAGCAGCCCGAGGACTAGGTCTCTGCAGTACTTC.

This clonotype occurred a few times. The CDR3 nucleotides are TGTGCCAGCAGCCCGGGAGTCCCGGGACAGGGGGCAACAGATACGCAGTATTTT. This sequence encodes CASSPGVPGQGATDTQYF. J is TRBJ2-3 and V is TRBV12-3 or TRBV12-4; 12 nucleotides line up with TRBD1. With V trimmed by 6 bases and J by 3 bases, 13 bases remained unmatched. The CDR3 sequence is 18 residues long.

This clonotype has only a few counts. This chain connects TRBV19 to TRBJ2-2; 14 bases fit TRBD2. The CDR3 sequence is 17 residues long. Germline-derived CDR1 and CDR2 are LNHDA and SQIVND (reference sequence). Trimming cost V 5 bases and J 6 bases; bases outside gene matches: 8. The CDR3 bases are TGTGCCAGTAGTGAGGGACTAGCGGGAGTTGCGTCCGGGGAGCTGTTTTTT. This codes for CASSEGLAGVASGELFF.

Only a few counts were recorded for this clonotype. The CDR3 bases are TGTGCCAGCAGCCGACCCAACAGTTTACTAGCGGGAGACGAAAATGAGCAGTTCTTC. Its protein is CASSRPNSLLAGDENEQFF. This chain connects TRBV13 to TRBJ2-1, with TRBD2 matching 11 bases. There are 19 residues in the CDR3. The germline gives CDR1 PRHDT, CDR2 FYEKMQ (reference sequence). Losses at the gene ends were 5 bases for V and 7 bases for J; bases not matched to a gene: 19. Full variable domain (missing parts from reference TRBV13 and TRBJ2-1): AAGVIQSPRHLIKEKRETATLKCYPIPRHDTVYWYQQGPGQDPQFLISFYEKMQSDKGSIPDRFSAQQFSDYHSELNMSSLELGDSALYFCASSRPNSLLAGDENEQFFGPGTRLTVL.

CDR3 DNA: TGTGCCAGCAGCTCTAGCGGCCCGGATGAGCAGTTCTTC. Encoded protein: CASSSSGPDEQFF. The chain combines TRBV7-9 with TRBJ2-1; 7 bases match TRBD2. Germline CDR1 and CDR2: SEHNR and FQNEAQ (reference sequence). J was trimmed by 8 bases and V by 4 bases; bases with no gene match: 5. This CDR3 comprises 13 residues.

CDR3 protein: CASSPRDIRNEKLFF. The CDR3 DNA is TGTGCCAGCAGTCCGCGGGACATCCGGAATGAAAAACTGTTTTTT. This chain connects TRBV12-3 or TRBV12-4 to TRBJ1-4; possibly TRBD1 for D (6 bases). V lost 5 bases, J lost 5 bases, and 15 bases lay in between. The CDR3 has 15 amino acids.

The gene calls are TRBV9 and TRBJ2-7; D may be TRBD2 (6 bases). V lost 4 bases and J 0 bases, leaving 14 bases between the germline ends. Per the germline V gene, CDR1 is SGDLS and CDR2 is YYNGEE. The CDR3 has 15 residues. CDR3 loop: CASSPLGLSSYEQYF. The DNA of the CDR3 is TGTGCCAGCAGCCCGCTGGGACTGAGCTCCTACGAGCAGTACTTC.

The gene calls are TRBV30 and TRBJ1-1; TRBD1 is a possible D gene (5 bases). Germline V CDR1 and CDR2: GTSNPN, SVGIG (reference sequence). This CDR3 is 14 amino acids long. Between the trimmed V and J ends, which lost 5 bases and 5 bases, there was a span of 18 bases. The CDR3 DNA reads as TGTGCCTGGTACGACGGGGGACGATGGACTGAAGCTTTCTTT. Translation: CAWYDGGRWTEAFF.

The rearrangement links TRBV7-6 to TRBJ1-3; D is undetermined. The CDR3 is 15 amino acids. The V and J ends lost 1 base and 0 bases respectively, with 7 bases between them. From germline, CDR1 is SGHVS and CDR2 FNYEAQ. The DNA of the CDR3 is TGTGCCAGCAGCTTAGGAGAGAGCTCTGGAAACACCATATATTTT. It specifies CASSLGESSGNTIYF.

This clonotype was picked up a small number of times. As DNA, the CDR3 is TGTGCCACCAGCCCTAGGGAGCAGGAGCTGTTTTTT. Encoded protein: CATSPREQELFF. J is TRBJ2-2 and V is TRBV24-1, with a weak D call TRBD2 (5 bases). Germline values: CDR1 KGHDR, CDR2 SFDVKD. V gave up 7 bases and J gave up 10 bases, with 12 bases separating them. The CDR3 runs to 12 residues.

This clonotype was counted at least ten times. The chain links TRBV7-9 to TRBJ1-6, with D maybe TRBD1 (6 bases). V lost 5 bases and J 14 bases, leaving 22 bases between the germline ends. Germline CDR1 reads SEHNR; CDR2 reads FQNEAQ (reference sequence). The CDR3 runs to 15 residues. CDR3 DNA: TGTGCCAGCAGCCCTGACCCGGGCTTGGGGGCGACCCTCCACTTT. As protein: CASSPDPGLGATLHF.

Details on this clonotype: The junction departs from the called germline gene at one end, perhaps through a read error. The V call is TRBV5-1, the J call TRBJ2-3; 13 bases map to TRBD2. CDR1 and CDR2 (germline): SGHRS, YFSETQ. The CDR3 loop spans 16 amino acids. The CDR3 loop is CASSEGTSGVTDTHYF. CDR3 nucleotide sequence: TGCGCCAGCAGCGAAGGGACTAGCGGGGTCACAGATACGCATTATTTT.

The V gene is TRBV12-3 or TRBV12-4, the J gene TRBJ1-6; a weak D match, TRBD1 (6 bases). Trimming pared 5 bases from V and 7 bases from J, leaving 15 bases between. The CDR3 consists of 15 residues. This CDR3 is CASSPQGGWNSPLHF. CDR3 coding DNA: TGTGCCAGCAGTCCTCAAGGGGGATGGAATTCACCCCTCCACTTT.

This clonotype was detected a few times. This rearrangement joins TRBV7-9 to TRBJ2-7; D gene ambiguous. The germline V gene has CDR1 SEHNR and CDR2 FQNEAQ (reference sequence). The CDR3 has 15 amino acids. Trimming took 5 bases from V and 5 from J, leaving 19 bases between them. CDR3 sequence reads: CASSPGTLLWDEQYV. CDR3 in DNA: TGTGCCAGCAGCCCCGGCACCCTGTTGTGGGACGAGCAGTACGTC.